This T cell receptor (beta chain) was retrieved from a study of OX40 agonist ivuxolimab in advanced cancers. Study at large: Hepatocellular carcinoma, melanoma, renal cell or head and neck cancer occurred in dose-escalation patients.

Notes on the study in general: Nonresponders, in some cases, also had low normalized T-cell clonal expansion.

The repertoire was sequenced with immunoSEQ multiplex PCR; TCRdb's copy has only in-frame clones and lacks some. The data show tens of thousands of clones, around 86% seen once. With respect to this clone: Its matching antigen is unknown.

The CDR3 extends over 13 amino acids. In germline, CDR1 is KGHSH, CDR2 LQKENI. V lost 2 bases and J 5 bases, leaving 7 bases between the germline ends. The TCR originated in an adult with an advanced solid tumor such as melanoma, head and neck, liver or kidney cancer. This rearrangement joins TRBV18 to TRBJ1-5, with a possible D match to TRBD1 (5 bases). Sequences were derived from CD4+ or CD8+ T cells sorted from blood, sampled in a trial of the OX40 agonist ivuxolimab. This CDR3 is CASSPGGDQPQHF. CDR3 in DNA: TGTGCCAGCTCACCAGGGGGGGATCAGCCCCAGCATTTT. Supplemented by reference TRBV18 and TRBJ1-5, the full variable domain reads NAGVMQNPRHLVRRRGQEARLRCSPMKGHSHVYWYRQLPEEGLKFMVYLQKENIIDESGMPKERFSAEFPKEGPSILRIQQVVRGDSAAYFCASSPGGDQPQHFGDGTRLSIL.